The present T cell receptor beta chain was sequenced within a study of blood T cells in healthy people across ages. A second roughly 6 to 11 cycle PCR used barcoded and J-beta primers. A template-switch adaptor with 12 random nucleotides tagged each cDNA molecule. TCRdb reprocessed the 5' RACE reads via MiXCR and lists one record per CDR3 protein. The table lists some 1.1 million distinct CDR3 sequences, 35% to 45% of them singletons. Germline V gives CDR1 SGHTA, CDR2 FQGNSA. The CDR3 is 13 residues long. V lost 5 bases and J 0 bases, leaving 5 bases between the germline ends. The clonotype was recovered from a man between 18 and 29 years old in good health. The chain couples TRBV7-2 to TRBJ1-3; no clear D. The sequenced sample was blood. The CDR3 DNA reads as TGTGCCAGCAGCCTATACTCTGGAAACACCATATATTTT. Its translation: CASSLYSGNTIYF.